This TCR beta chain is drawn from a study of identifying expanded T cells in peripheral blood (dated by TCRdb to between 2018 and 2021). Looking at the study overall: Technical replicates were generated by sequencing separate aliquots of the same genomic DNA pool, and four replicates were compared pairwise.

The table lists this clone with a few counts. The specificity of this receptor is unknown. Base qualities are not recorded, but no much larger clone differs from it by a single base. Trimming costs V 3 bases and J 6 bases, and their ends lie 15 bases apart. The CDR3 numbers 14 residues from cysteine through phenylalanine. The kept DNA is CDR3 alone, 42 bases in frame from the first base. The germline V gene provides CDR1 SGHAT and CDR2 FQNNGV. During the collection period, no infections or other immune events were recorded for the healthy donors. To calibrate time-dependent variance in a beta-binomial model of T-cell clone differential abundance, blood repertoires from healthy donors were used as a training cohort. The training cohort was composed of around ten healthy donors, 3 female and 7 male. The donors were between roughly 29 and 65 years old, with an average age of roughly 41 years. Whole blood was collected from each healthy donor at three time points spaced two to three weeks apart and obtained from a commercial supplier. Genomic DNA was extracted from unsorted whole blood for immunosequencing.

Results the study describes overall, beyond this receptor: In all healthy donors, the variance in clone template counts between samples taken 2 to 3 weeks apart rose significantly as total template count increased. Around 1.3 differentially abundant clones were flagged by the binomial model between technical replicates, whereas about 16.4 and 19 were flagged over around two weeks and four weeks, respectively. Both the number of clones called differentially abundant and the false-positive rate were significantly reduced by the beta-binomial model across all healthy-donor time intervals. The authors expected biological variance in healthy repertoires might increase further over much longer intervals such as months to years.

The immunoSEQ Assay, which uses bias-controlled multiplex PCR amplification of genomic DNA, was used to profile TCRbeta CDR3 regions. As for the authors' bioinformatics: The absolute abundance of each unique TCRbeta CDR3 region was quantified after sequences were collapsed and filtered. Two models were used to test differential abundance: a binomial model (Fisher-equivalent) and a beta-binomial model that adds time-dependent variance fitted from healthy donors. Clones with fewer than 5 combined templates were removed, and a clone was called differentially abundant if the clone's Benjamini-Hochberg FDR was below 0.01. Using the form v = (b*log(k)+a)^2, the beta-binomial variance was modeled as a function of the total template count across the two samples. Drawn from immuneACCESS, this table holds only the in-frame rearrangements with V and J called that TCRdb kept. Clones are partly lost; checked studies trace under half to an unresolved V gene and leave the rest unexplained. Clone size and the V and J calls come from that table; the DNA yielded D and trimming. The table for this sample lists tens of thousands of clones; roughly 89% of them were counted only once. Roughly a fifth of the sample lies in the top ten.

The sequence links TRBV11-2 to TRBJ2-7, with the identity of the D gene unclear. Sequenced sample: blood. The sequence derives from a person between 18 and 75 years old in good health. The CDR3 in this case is CASSFGSSFSEQYF. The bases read TGTGCCAGCAGCTTTGGCAGTTCCTTCTCCGAGCAGTACTTC.